This is a list of T cell receptor beta chains from one sample in a study of PD-L1 blockade in urothelial cancer. The method was immunoSEQ multiplex PCR; TCRdb's version includes in-frame clones alone and lacks a portion of them. The sample includes about 53,000 clones, around nine tenths of them seen just once. Specimen: PBMCs, collected around atezolizumab (anti-PD-L1) treatment. The receptors come from a woman aged 60-75 years with urothelial cancer. Both conserved end residues are part of each CDR3. The order of the fields is V gene, J gene, CDR3 protein.

>TRBV19|TRBJ2-3
CASSTGTSGYTDTQYF
>TRBV29-1|TRBJ1-4
CSVEARGTAEKLFF
>TRBV2|TRBJ2-5
CASAGTSGGLEETQYF
>TRBV27|TRBJ2-7
CASSLTGTSGSYEQYF
>TRBV19|TRBJ2-3
CASSILGPGLTDTQYF
>TRBV10-2|TRBJ2-1
CASRELAGVGNEQFF
>TRBV13|TRBJ1-4
CASSNGPIKKLFF
>TRBV25-1|TRBJ1-4
CASSSLGGTNEKLFF
>TRBV13|TRBJ1-1
CASSPRGWDSEAFF
>TRBV19|TRBJ1-2
CASSQGTGDYGYTF
>TRBV19|TRBJ2-7
CASSRQTDYEQYF
>TRBV27|TRBJ1-3
CASSRDRVGSGNTIYF
>TRBV7-3|TRBJ1-2
CASSLTTGYGYTF
>TRBV27|TRBJ2-7
CASSLGGVAIHEQYF
>TRBV18|TRBJ2-2
CASSPDRANTGELFF
>TRBV2|TRBJ2-5
CASTETQYF
>TRBV6-4|TRBJ1-2
CASSERQGAKAAVYGYTF
>TRBV5-4|TRBJ2-5
CASSPGTSGRSETQYF
>TRBV7-8|TRBJ2-7
CASSSEQGTKPYEQYF
>TRBV2|TRBJ2-1
CASSRRRALKHNEQFF
>TRBV5-4|TRBJ2-3
CASSSRTSGYTDTQYF
>TRBV11-2|TRBJ2-1
CASTPVGHRGRNEQFF
>TRBV5-6|TRBJ2-5
CASSLAVGSTSRETQYF
>TRBV6-4|TRBJ2-2
CASSAGDTGELFF
>TRBV9|TRBJ2-2
CASSVAGDTGELFF
>TRBV4-3|TRBJ1-2
CASSQDHAGPYGYTF
>TRBV27|TRBJ2-7
CASSLVGVSSYEQYF
>TRBV12-1|TRBJ2-7
CASSFNSSYEQYF